One and the same sample provided the 20 T cell receptor beta chains below, sequenced in a study of T cells after somatic rescue of genetic block. The repertoire was sequenced with immunoSEQ multiplex PCR; TCRdb's copy has only in-frame clones and lacks some. The sample lists roughly 92,000 clones, more than 80% occurring once. The specimen sequenced was peripheral blood mononuclear cells (PBMCs). The receptors derive from a woman aged 18-29 years.

This clone is a singleton in its sample. This chain joins TRBV19 and TRBJ1-6, with a possible D match to TRBD1 (5 bases). Trimming cost V 3 bases and J 3 bases, with 9 bases left between them. The CDR3 is made up of 15 amino acids. From germline, CDR1 is LNHDA and CDR2 SQIVND (reference sequence). The CDR3: CASSIRGVYNSPLHF. CDR3 DNA sequence: TGTGCCAGTAGTATCCGGGGGGTCTATAATTCACCCCTCCACTTT.

This clone has a handful of counts. This chain links TRBV19 with TRBJ2-2, with TRBD1 identical over 8 bases. Unmatched junction bases numbered 5, after V lost 6 bases and J lost 5 bases. The germline CDR1 and CDR2 sequences are LNHDA and SQIVND (reference sequence). The CDR3 length is 14 residues. The CDR3 spells CASSGTGGTGELFF. Here the CDR3 DNA reads TGTGCCAGTAGCGGGACAGGAGGGACCGGGGAGCTGTTTTTT.

The J gene is TRBJ2-7, the V gene TRBV4-3; TRBD1 might be the D (6 bases). This CDR3 has 12 amino acids. CDR1 and CDR2 (germline): LGHNA, YSLEER. The ends were cut back, 6 bases at V and 6 bases at J, with 12 bases in the middle. The CDR3 coding sequence is TGCGCCAGCAGGGGAGTAGGGGGCGAGCAGTACTTC. Protein sequence: CASRGVGGEQYF.

The J gene is TRBJ2-1, the V gene TRBV30; TRBD2 aligns across 7 bases. Germline V gene sequence: CDR1 GTSNPN, CDR2 SVGIG (reference sequence). CDR3 length: 15 residues. V lost 1 base and J lost 7; bases outside the gene matches: 10. The CDR3, as DNA: TGTGCCTGGAGTGGGGGTGGGAGGGTTATTAATGAGCAGTTCTTC. It codes for CAWSGGGRVINEQFF. Filled out from reference TRBV30 and TRBJ2-1, the complete variable domain reads SQTIHQWPATLVQPVGSPLSLECTVEGTSNPNLYWYRQAAGRGLQLLFYSVGIGQISSEVPQNLSASRPQDRQFILSSKKLLLSDSGFYLCAWSGGGRVINEQFFGPGTRLTVL.

This sequence joins TRBV6-5 and TRBJ2-7, with D unclear. The CDR3 sequence is 13 residues long. The germline gives CDR1 MNHEY, CDR2 SVGAGI. The V end lost 7 bases, the J end lost 7 bases, and 17 bases lay between the germline ends. Here the CDR3 reads CASKVTTLGEQYF. CDR3 nucleotides: TGTGCCAGCAAGGTCACAACCCTAGGGGAGCAGTACTTC.

The chain recombines TRBV19 with TRBJ1-1, with TRBD1 matching over 7 bases. The CDR3 has 16 amino acids. V gave up 6 bases and J gave up 5 bases; unmatched junction bases: 15. Germline V gene lookup returns CDR1 LNHDA and CDR2 SQIVND (reference sequence). The CDR3 reads CASSSRQGDTGTEAFF. CDR3 nucleotide sequence: TGTGCCAGTAGCAGCCGACAGGGCGACACGGGGACTGAAGCTTTCTTT.

The V and J genes are TRBV4-1 and TRBJ1-2; TRBD1 matches 7 bases. The CDR3 extends over 17 amino acids. Germline V gene lookup returns CDR1 MGHRA and CDR2 YSYEKL. J lost 1 base, V lost 1 base, and 9 bases had no gene match. CDR3 sequence: CASSQAPGDRFNYGYTF. CDR3 sequence (DNA): TGCGCCAGCAGCCAAGCCCCCGGGGACAGATTTAACTATGGCTACACCTTC.

This chain joins TRBV18 and TRBJ2-1; D is perhaps TRBD1 (6 bases). Deletions cut 3 bases from V and 5 bases from J, with 17 bases between. Per germline, CDR1 KGHSH and CDR2 LQKENI. The CDR3 is 16 amino acids. DNA for the CDR3: TGTGCCAGCTCACCTGGGGGCTACCCCCCCCACAATGAGCAGTTCTTC. Translation gives CASSPGGYPPHNEQFF.

This clone was observed once. The chain links TRBV5-1 to TRBJ2-4; the D gene is possibly TRBD2 (6 bases). Germline loops: CDR1 SGHRS, CDR2 YFSETQ. V dropped 1 base and J dropped 7 bases, with 15 bases sitting between them. This CDR3 spans 15 amino acids. This chain's CDR3 is CASSLTSGVVNIQYF. The CDR3 nucleotides are TGCGCCAGCAGCTTGACATCGGGGGTGGTCAACATTCAGTACTTC.

The chain joins TRBV11-3 to TRBJ2-7; D call uncertain. The CDR3 spans 12 residues. Germline V gives CDR1 SGHNT, CDR2 YENEEA. Trimming shortened V by 5 bases and J by 2 bases, and 7 bases separated the two germline ends. The CDR3 sequence: CASSLNTYEQYF. The CDR3 DNA is TGTGCCAGCAGCCTAAACACCTACGAGCAGTACTTC.

The chain employs TRBV13 and TRBJ2-7; D possibly corresponds to TRBD2 (6 bases). This CDR3 spans 14 amino acids. Trimming pared 5 bases from V and 3 bases from J, leaving 14 bases between. CDR1 is PRHDT and CDR2 is FYEKMQ in the germline V gene (reference sequence). CDR3 loop: CASSTRLGRYEQYF. CDR3 nucleotide sequence: TGTGCCAGCAGCACGAGACTAGGTCGCTACGAGCAGTACTTC.

This clone was detected only once. V usage is TRBV27 and J usage is TRBJ2-5; D gene ambiguous. Trimming removed 4 bases at V and 1 base at J, with 7 bases between. There are 13 residues in the CDR3. The V gene's germline CDR1 is MNHEY and CDR2 SMNVEV (reference sequence). The CDR3 spells CASSYGFQETQYF. The CDR3, as DNA: TGTGCCAGCAGTTACGGGTTCCAAGAGACCCAGTACTTC.

The gene calls are TRBV15 and TRBJ2-7; either TRBD1 or TRBD2 may fit D (7 bases each). V was pared by 4 bases and J by 7 bases, with 20 bases between. Germline CDR1 reads LNHNV; CDR2 reads YYDKDF (reference sequence). CDR3 size: 15 residues. The CDR3 region has the DNA TGTGCCACCAGCAAGGGGGCCAGCGGGATTGGGGAGCAGTACTTC. Protein product: CATSKGASGIGEQYF.

V and J are TRBV18 and TRBJ1-5; TRBD1 is a possible D gene (5 bases). The CDR3 length is 16 residues. The V and J ends lost 2 bases and 0 bases respectively, with 11 bases between them. Germline assignment: CDR1 KGHSH and CDR2 LQKENI. The CDR3 loop reads CASSPGTWGSNQPQHF. Here the CDR3 DNA reads TGTGCCAGCTCACCAGGGACGTGGGGTAGCAATCAGCCCCAGCATTTT.

The chain employs TRBV5-1 and TRBJ2-3; TRBD2 agrees at 13 bases. V was pared by 4 bases and J by 6 bases, with 8 bases of the junction left unmatched. The CDR3 totals 16 residues. Germline V gene data show CDR1 as SGHRS and CDR2 as YFSETQ. CDR3 protein: CASSRGTSGNGDTQYF. CDR3 nucleotide sequence: TGCGCCAGCAGCCGGGGGACTAGCGGGAATGGTGATACGCAGTATTTT.

The chain is built from TRBV6-1 and TRBJ1-2; D perhaps matches TRBD1 (5 bases). Trimming took off 2 bases at V and 7 bases at J, with 11 bases between the two ends. The CDR3 spans 13 residues. Per the germline V gene, CDR1 is MNHNS and CDR2 is SASEGT. The CDR3, as DNA: TGTGCCAGCAGTGAACGGGGGAATGGTGGCTACACCTTC. This sequence encodes CASSERGNGGYTF.

The CDR3, as DNA: TGTGCCAGCAGTCAGGGCGGGAGACGTTCCAATGAGCAGTTCTTC. Its protein is CASSQGGRRSNEQFF. V gene TRBV27 combines with J gene TRBJ2-1; 7 bases are a match to TRBD2. Germline V CDR1 and CDR2: MNHEY, SMNVEV (reference sequence). The length of the CDR3 is 15 residues. V dropped 5 bases and J dropped 6; count of bases not matched to a gene: 10.

V gene TRBV14 combines with J gene TRBJ2-1; D remains ambiguous. The V end lost 7 bases, the J end lost 1 base, and 11 bases lay between the germline ends. The CDR3 is 14 residues long. The germline CDR1 and CDR2 sequences are SGHDN and FVKESK. The CDR3 region is CASTPLGSYNEQFF. CDR3 nucleotides: TGTGCCAGCACCCCATTGGGGTCCTACAATGAGCAGTTCTTC.

CDR3 sequence: CASSKDSWTVHEQYF. The DNA for the CDR3 is TGTGCCAGCAGCAAAGATTCCTGGACAGTCCACGAGCAGTACTTC. This sequence joins TRBV21-1 and TRBJ2-7; TRBD1 was called by the table and not checked on the DNA. TRBV21-1 is assigned pseudogene status. The CDR3 length is 15 residues.

This chain links TRBV7-3 with TRBJ2-3, with a tentative D call TRBD2 (5 bases). Germline CDR1 reads SGHTA; CDR2 reads FQGTGA. This CDR3 region has 15 residues. Deletions cut 0 bases from V and 1 base from J, with 8 bases between. The CDR3 here is CASSLTRDGTDTQYF. The CDR3 DNA sequence: TGTGCCAGCAGCTTAACCCGGGATGGCACAGATACGCAGTATTTT.